The rows below give T cell receptor beta chains drawn from one sample of a study of cytomegalovirus exposure and HLA in healthy donors. The assay was immunoSEQ multiplex PCR, and TCRdb's table has in-frame clones only and misses some. This repertoire shows 150,000 or so clones, roughly 80% found once; its top ten account for about 0.76%. The sequenced sample consisted of PBMCs. These receptors were collected from a woman in her late teens or twenties in good health and CMV-seronegative. CDR3s include the opening cysteine and the closing phenylalanine or tryptophan. Each record gives: D gene, V gene, clone size, J gene, CDR3 DNA, CDR3 protein. D genes are given only for firm matches. Clone size, where shown, is once, few, many, or a class for clones that have expanded.

D: .; V: TRBV18; size: .; J: TRBJ1-4; DNA: TGTGCCAGCTCACCAAACAGGGATAATGAAAAACTGTTTTTT; CDR3: CASSPNRDNEKLFF
D: TRBD1; V: TRBV14; size: once; J: TRBJ2-7; DNA: TGTGCCAGTCGGCCAGGGGGCAAGCCGCTCCAATTTTCCTGTCCTTACGAGCAGTACTTC; CDR3: CASRPGGKPLQFSCPYEQYF
D: TRBD2; V: TRBV10-1; size: .; J: TRBJ2-3; DNA: TGCGCCAGCAGTGGCGTGGCGGGAGCTAAAGATACGCAGTATTTT; CDR3: CASSGVAGAKDTQYF
D: TRBD1; V: TRBV5-1; size: .; J: TRBJ1-1; DNA: TGCGCCAGCAGCCCTGGACAGGGTAAGACTGAAGCTTTCTTT; CDR3: CASSPGQGKTEAFF
D: TRBD2; V: TRBV27; size: .; J: TRBJ2-3; DNA: TGTGCCAGCAGCACGATCTACCTTAGCGGGATGGGCACAGATACGCAGTATTTT; CDR3: CASSTIYLSGMGTDTQYF
D: .; V: TRBV5-5; size: .; J: TRBJ2-3; DNA: TGTGCCAGCAGCTTGCTCACAGATACGCAGTATTTT; CDR3: CASSLLTDTQYF
D: TRBD2; V: TRBV5-6; size: few; J: TRBJ2-1; DNA: TGTGCCAGCAGCCCTGACGGTCTAGCGGGAGTAAAAGCCTACAATGAGCAGTTCTTC; CDR3: CASSPDGLAGVKAYNEQFF
D: TRBD1; V: TRBV5-1; size: .; J: TRBJ2-5; DNA: TGCGCCAGCAGACAGGGGTCAGAGACCCAGTACTTC; CDR3: CASRQGSETQYF
D: .; V: TRBV28; size: .; J: TRBJ1-1; DNA: TGTGCCAGCAGTCGCTGGTCTAACAGCGAAGCTTTCTTT; CDR3: CASSRWSNSEAFF
D: .; V: TRBV6-4; size: .; J: TRBJ1-1; DNA: TGTGCCAGCAGTGCCGCTCCCGGGGGCACTGAAGCTTTCTTT; CDR3: CASSAAPGGTEAFF
D: .; V: TRBV5-4; size: few; J: TRBJ2-3; DNA: TGTGCCAGCAGCTTGTTTCGAGCAGATACGCAGTATTTT; CDR3: CASSLFRADTQYF
D: .; V: TRBV5-5; size: once; J: TRBJ2-3; DNA: TGTGCCAGCAGCTTGGCCGTGGGCAGGGGAGCAGATACGCAGTATTTT; CDR3: CASSLAVGRGADTQYF
D: .; V: TRBV9; size: few; J: TRBJ2-3; DNA: TGTGCCAGCAGCGTAGGCCCGGGGACAGATACGCAGTATTTT; CDR3: CASSVGPGTDTQYF
D: .; V: TRBV27; size: .; J: TRBJ2-3; DNA: TGTGCCAGCATGGGGGGAGATACGCAGTATTTT; CDR3: CASMGGDTQYF
D: TRBD1; V: TRBV7-3; size: .; J: TRBJ2-2; DNA: TGTGCCAGCAGTCGACAGGGGACCGGGGAGCTGTTTTTT; CDR3: CASSRQGTGELFF
D: TRBD2; V: TRBV5-1; size: .; J: TRBJ2-7; DNA: TGCGCCAGCAGCTGGGTAGCGGGAGACGACGAGCAGTACTTC; CDR3: CASSWVAGDDEQYF
D: TRBD1; V: TRBV9; size: .; J: TRBJ2-2; DNA: TGTGCCAGCAGCGGATCGGGACAGCTAATCACCGGGGAGCTGTTTTTT; CDR3: CASSGSGQLITGELFF
D: TRBD1; V: TRBV5-4; size: few; J: TRBJ1-5; DNA: TGTGCCAGCAGCTTAGGGACAGGGGGTACCCAGCATTTT; CDR3: CASSLGTGGTQHF
D: TRBD1; V: TRBV18; size: .; J: TRBJ2-7; DNA: TGTGCCAGCTCACCCCTTTCTGGGACAGGGTTGCACGAGCAGTACTTC; CDR3: CASSPLSGTGLHEQYF
D: .; V: TRBV6-1; size: .; J: TRBJ1-4; DNA: TGTGCCAGCAGGTTACAGGGTTTTCACGAAAAACTGTTTTTT; CDR3: CASRLQGFHEKLFF
D: TRBD1; V: TRBV7-6; size: once; J: TRBJ1-1; DNA: TGTGCCAGCAGCTTCCAAGGGGGCGGGTATTCTGAAGCTTTCTTT; CDR3: CASSFQGGGYSEAFF
D: .; V: TRBV7-2; size: few; J: TRBJ2-6; DNA: TGTGCCAGCAGCTCCGGGGGATCTGGGGCCAACGTCCTGACTTTC; CDR3: CASSSGGSGANVLTF
D: TRBD2; V: TRBV9; size: few; J: TRBJ2-7; DNA: TGTGCCAGCAGCGTCGGGCCGGCACAAATTAGCGGGAGTTACGAGCAGTACTTC; CDR3: CASSVGPAQISGSYEQYF
D: TRBD1; V: TRBV5-4; size: .; J: TRBJ2-2; DNA: TGTGCCAGCAGCTTGGAGGAAGACAGGGCCTTTTCGACCGGGGAGCTGTTTTTT; CDR3: CASSLEEDRAFSTGELFF
D: TRBD2; V: TRBV10-2; size: .; J: TRBJ2-3; DNA: TGCGCCAGCAGCTCTAGCGGGACGACAGATACGCAGTATTTT; CDR3: CASSSSGTTDTQYF
D: TRBD2; V: TRBV7-2; size: .; J: TRBJ2-6; DNA: TGTGCCAGCAGCTCCCCCCCGGGACTACTTTTCTCTGGGGCCAACGTCCTGACTTTC; CDR3: CASSSPPGLLFSGANVLTF
D: .; V: TRBV28; size: .; J: TRBJ2-3; DNA: TGTGCCAGCAGTTTACTCGGAGTCAGCACAGATACGCAGTATTTT; CDR3: CASSLLGVSTDTQYF